Listed below are T cell receptor beta chains from one sample, sequenced in a study of OX40 agonist ivuxolimab in advanced cancers. The method was immunoSEQ multiplex PCR; TCRdb's version includes in-frame clones alone and lacks a portion of them. The sample lists 30,000 to 45,000 clones, 85% to 90% occurring once. Material: CD4+ or CD8+ T cells sorted from blood, obtained in a trial of the OX40 agonist ivuxolimab. These receptors were collected from an adult with an advanced solid tumor such as melanoma, head and neck, liver or kidney cancer. CDR3s include the opening cysteine and the closing phenylalanine or tryptophan. The D gene is left open where the match is weak. Where a row states a size, it is once, few, many or the class of an expanded clone; other rows omit it.

size	D	V	J	DNA	CDR3
.	.	TRBV5-6	TRBJ1-1	TGTGCCAGCAGCTTGGTACAGGGCACTGAAGCTTTCTTT	CASSLVQGTEAFF
once	.	TRBV2	TRBJ1-4	TGTGCCAGCAGTGAATTAATTGGCGGTGCTAATGAAAAACTGTTTTTT	CASSELIGGANEKLFF
few	.	TRBV10-1	TRBJ2-5	TGCGCCACCCTTCCCAGGACCCAGTACTTC	CATLPRTQYF
.	TRBD1	TRBV5-1	TRBJ2-2	TGCGCCAGCAGCTTGCCGGACAGGGGGAACACCGGGGAGCTGTTTTTT	CASSLPDRGNTGELFF
.	.	TRBV5-1	TRBJ2-3	TGCGCCAGCAGCCGGGGCGGTAGCGGCACAGATACGCAGTATTTT	CASSRGGSGTDTQYF
.	.	TRBV7-2	TRBJ2-6	TGTGCCAGCAGCTTAGCAACGGCTGGGGCCAACGTCCTGACTTTC	CASSLATAGANVLTF
once	.	TRBV20-1	TRBJ2-5	TGCAGTGCTAGCCCGAAAGAGACCCAGTACTTC	CSASPKETQYF
.	.	TRBV14	TRBJ2-3	TGTGCCAGCAGCGGCACCACAGGTACAGATACGCAGTATTTT	CASSGTTGTDTQYF
.	.	TRBV14	TRBJ2-3	TGTGCCAGCAGCCCCGGGGCAGATACGCAGTATTTT	CASSPGADTQYF
.	.	TRBV12-5	TRBJ2-1	TGTGCTAGTGGAGCTGGTCAGGGTAGGGCCTACAATGAGCAGTTCTTC	CASGAGQGRAYNEQFF
.	.	TRBV29-1	TRBJ1-2	TGCAGCGTTGAAAACAGTCAAAGTAACTATGGCTACACCTTC	CSVENSQSNYGYTF
once	.	TRBV18	TRBJ1-1	TGTGCCAGCTCACCGGATAACACTGAAGCTTTCTTT	CASSPDNTEAFF
.	.	TRBV7-9	TRBJ1-2	TGTGCCAGCAGCTTAGGTGGGGTGACGGTAAACTATGGCTACACCTTC	CASSLGGVTVNYGYTF
once	TRBD1	TRBV6-1	TRBJ2-7	TGTGCCGTTCCGGGACAGGGCTTCTACGAGCAGTACTTC	CAVPGQGFYEQYF
.	.	TRBV6-5	TRBJ1-2	TGTGCCAGCAGTTACTCCCGCAATTCTAACTATGGCTACACCTTC	CASSYSRNSNYGYTF
.	.	TRBV6-1	TRBJ2-7	TGTGCCAGCAGGGACTTGAGCTACGAGCAGTACTTC	CASRDLSYEQYF